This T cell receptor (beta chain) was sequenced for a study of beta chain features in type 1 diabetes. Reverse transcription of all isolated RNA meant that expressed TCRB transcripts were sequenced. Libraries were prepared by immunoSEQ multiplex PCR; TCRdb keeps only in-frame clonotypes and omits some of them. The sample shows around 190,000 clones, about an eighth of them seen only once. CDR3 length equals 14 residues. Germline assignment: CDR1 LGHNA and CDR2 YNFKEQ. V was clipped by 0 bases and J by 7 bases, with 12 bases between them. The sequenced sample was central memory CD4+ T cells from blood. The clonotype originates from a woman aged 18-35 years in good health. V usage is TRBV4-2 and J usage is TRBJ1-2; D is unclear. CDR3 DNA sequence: TGTGCCAGCAGCCAAGATAGAGGGAACGGTGGCTACACCTTC. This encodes CASSQDRGNGGYTF.